The 3 T cell receptor beta chains below all came from one sample that was sequenced in a study of cytomegalovirus exposure and HLA in healthy donors. The primer mix had 60 Vbeta and 13 Jbeta primers. Some clones are missing from TCRdb's copy, which holds only in-frame ones; the method was immunoSEQ multiplex PCR. The sample shows under 100,000 clones, approximately 80% of them seen only once. The sequenced sample consisted of PBMCs. These TCRs come from a woman between 65 and 79 years old in good health and CMV-seropositive.

The chain employs TRBV5-1 and TRBJ1-2, with 8 bases matching TRBD1. The CDR3 contains 14 residues. Trimming at V came to 3 bases and at J to 5 bases, leaving 6 bases not matched to a gene. Germline loops: CDR1 SGHRS, CDR2 YFSETQ. CDR3 amino acids: CASSSKQGGYGYTF. CDR3 bases: TGCGCCAGCAGCTCGAAACAGGGGGGGTATGGCTACACCTTC.

The V and J genes are TRBV6-5 and TRBJ2-5; D gene ambiguous. Gene TRBJ2-7 matches the end of the DNA better, so the J call may be wrong. The CDR3 is made up of 14 amino acids. Germline CDR1 reads MNHEY; CDR2 reads SVGAGI. CDR3 coding DNA: TGTGCCAGCAGTTCCGACGGTAGCTCCTACGAGCAGTACTTC. Translated, it gives CASSSDGSSYEQYF.

The genes are TRBV5-4 and TRBJ2-1, with TRBD2 identical over 9 bases. CDR1 is SGHNT and CDR2 is YYREEE in the germline V gene (reference sequence). The CDR3 totals 16 residues. Losses at the gene ends were 0 bases for V and 4 bases for J; bases not matched to a gene: 5. CDR3 nucleotides: TGTGCCAGCAGCTTGGCCGCGGGAGGGCATTACAATGAGCAGTTCTTC. Amino acid sequence: CASSLAAGGHYNEQFF.